This T cell receptor beta chain was observed in a study of blood T cell repertoires in COVID-19. Study overall: Both acute and convalescent COVID-19 samples were obtained from the United States, Italy and Spain. T cells, B-cell-depleted T cells, or PBMCs provided the cDNA or gDNA that served as material.

This table comes from immunoSEQ multiplex PCR, and its TCRdb copy is limited to in-frame clones, with some not included. The sample carries fewer than 250,000 clones, around 88% recorded once. Per the germline V gene, CDR1 is SNHLY and CDR2 is FYNNEI. V dropped 8 bases and J dropped 12 bases, with 23 bases sitting between them. The CDR3 is 13 residues long. Enrolled through a virtual design, the participants were between roughly 18 and 90 years of age and came from 24 US areas. Participants reported their clinical history, and cohort assignment relied on those reports. The chain links TRBV2 to TRBJ2-7; D is perhaps TRBD2 (5 bases). The material sequenced was PBMCs or T cells enriched from blood (not recorded which). This sequence originates from a woman in her 50s with acute COVID-19. Here the CDR3 reads CASSRELLAYRYF. DNA for the CDR3: TGTGCCAGCTCGAGGGAGCTGCTAGCATATAGGTACTTC. The full variable domain, its missing parts supplied by reference TRBV2 and TRBJ2-7, is EPEVTQTPSHQVTQMGQEVILRCVPISNHLYFYWYRQILGQKVEFLVSFYNNEISEKSEIFDDQFSVERPDGSNFTLKIRSTKLEDSAMYFCASSRELLAYRYFGPGTRLTVT.